What follows are 13 T cell receptor beta chains derived from one specimen sequenced in a study of control samples from healthy donors and cancer patients. Sequencing used immunoSEQ multiplex PCR; TCRdb keeps in-frame clones, though not all of them. The sample has fewer than 150,000 clones, 75% to 95% seen once. The specimen sequenced was blood. All receptors come from a man younger than 35 in good health.

The chain is built from TRBV25-1 and TRBJ1-4; tentatively, D is TRBD1 (5 bases). Trimming pared 2 bases from V and 0 bases from J, leaving 7 bases between. Germline V lookup: CDR1 MGHDK, CDR2 SYGVNS. This CDR3 contains 15 residues. In DNA, the CDR3 is TGTGCCAGCAGTGAACCCAGGGCAACTAATGAAAAACTGTTTTTT. Translated, it gives CASSEPRATNEKLFF.

The chain joins TRBV6-5 to TRBJ2-4; 7 bases line up with TRBD2. The CDR3 totals 15 residues. The V gene end was trimmed by 2 bases and the J gene end by 0 bases; junction bases not matched to a gene: 1. In germline, CDR1 is MNHEY, CDR2 SVGAGI. The CDR3 region has the DNA TGTGCCAGCAGTTACGGGGGGGGAGCCAAAAACATTCAGTACTTC. Residues: CASSYGGGAKNIQYF.

The rearrangement uses TRBV4-3 and TRBJ2-2; D possibly corresponds to TRBD2 (6 bases). The CDR3 runs 14 residues. Germline V gene data show CDR1 as LGHNA and CDR2 as YSLEER. Trimming stripped 1 base from V and 3 bases from J, with 6 bases between. The CDR3 reads CASSQVADTGELFF. Here the CDR3 DNA reads TGCGCCAGCAGCCAAGTAGCGGACACCGGGGAGCTGTTTTTT.

V and J are TRBV11-3 and TRBJ2-7, with 9 bases that match TRBD1. Germline trimming cut 4 bases from V and 1 base from J; bases unmatched to any gene: 5. This CDR3 region has 15 residues. CDR1 and CDR2 from the germline V gene are SGHNT and YENEEA. The CDR3 DNA is TGTGCCAGCAGCTCTCCCGGGACAGGGTCCTACGAGCAGTACGTC. It translates to CASSSPGTGSYEQYV.

This clone was seen a handful of times. The chain links TRBV15 to TRBJ2-2, with 9 bases that match TRBD2. This CDR3 spans 14 amino acids. Germline V CDR1 and CDR2: LNHNV, YYDKDF (reference sequence). The trim removed 0 bases at V and 9 bases at J, leaving 2 bases unmatched. The CDR3 DNA reads as TGTGCCACCAGCAGAGATCTAGCGGGGAGGGAGCTGTTTTTT. As protein: CATSRDLAGRELFF.

The gene calls are TRBV3-1 (or the pseudogene TRBV3-2) and TRBJ1-2, with D maybe TRBD1 (6 bases). This CDR3 is 16 amino acids long. Germline CDR1 reads LGHDT; CDR2 reads YNNKEL (reference sequence). Trimming took off 4 bases at V and 8 bases at J, with 23 bases between the two ends. CDR3 bases: TGTGCCAGCAGCCCAAAGGGGTTACGGGGGCGAGAGGGCTACACCTTC. It encodes CASSPKGLRGREGYTF.

The CDR3 spells CASSLGQSNTEAFF. Here the CDR3 DNA reads TGTGCCAGCAGCTTGGGACAGTCGAACACTGAAGCTTTCTTT. This rearrangement joins TRBV5-6 to TRBJ1-1; TRBD1 is a possible D gene (5 bases). The V and J ends lost 0 bases and 1 base respectively, with 7 bases between them. The germline gives CDR1 SGHDT, CDR2 YYEEEE. The CDR3 covers 14 residues.

This chain uses TRBV27 with TRBJ1-1; 7 bases are shared with TRBD1. CDR1 and CDR2 (germline): MNHEY, SMNVEV (reference sequence). The CDR3 is 12 amino acids. The V segment lost 6 bases and the J segment 6 bases; nucleotides outside the gene matches: 4. The CDR3 protein is CASSRTGAEAFF. The CDR3 DNA is TGTGCCAGCAGCCGTACAGGGGCTGAAGCTTTCTTT.

This rearrangement joins TRBV3-1 (or the pseudogene TRBV3-2) to TRBJ2-7; D unresolved. CDR1 LGHDT and CDR2 YNNKEL come from the germline V gene (reference sequence). This CDR3 contains 12 residues. Trimming shortened V by 3 bases and J by 3 bases, and 6 bases separated the two germline ends. The DNA of the CDR3 is TGTGCCAGCAGCCAGGCCGACTACGAGCAGTACTTC. Its translation: CASSQADYEQYF.

The chain couples TRBV6-6 to TRBJ1-3, with D maybe TRBD1 (6 bases). Trimming took 7 bases from V and 0 from J, leaving 10 bases between them. The CDR3 consists of 14 residues. Germline lookup yields CDR1 MNHNY and CDR2 SVGAGI (reference sequence). The CDR3 nucleotides are TGTGCCAGCAAGGTACAGGGCTCTGGAAACACCATATATTTT. Protein: CASKVQGSGNTIYF.

V usage is TRBV7-9 and J usage is TRBJ1-1; possible D gene TRBD1, 5 bases. Trimming took off 5 bases at V and 1 base at J, with 14 bases between the two ends. This CDR3 contains 15 residues. The germline V gene encodes CDR1 SEHNR and CDR2 FQNEAQ (reference sequence). CDR3 sequence: CASSLARGGNTEAFF. CDR3 nucleotide sequence: TGTGCCAGCAGCCTCGCAAGGGGCGGGAACACTGAAGCTTTCTTT.

The CDR3 sequence is CASSQQGHGELFF. CDR3 sequence (DNA): TGTGCCAGCAGCCAGCAGGGGCACGGGGAGCTGTTTTTT. The rearrangement uses TRBV7-9 and TRBJ2-2, with a weak D call TRBD1 (6 bases). The CDR3 is made up of 13 amino acids. Looked up from germline, CDR1 is SEHNR and CDR2 is FQNEAQ (reference sequence). Trimming left V 5 bases short and J 7 bases short, with 11 bases between.

This clone occurred a few times. The gene calls are TRBV6-5 and TRBJ1-5, with D possibly TRBD1 on 5 matching bases. Germline CDR1 and CDR2: MNHEY and SVGAGI. This CDR3 has 15 amino acids. The V end was cut by 5 bases, the J end by 0 bases, with 11 bases between. The CDR3 DNA reads as TGTGCCAGCAGTCGGGACCCTACTAGCAATCAGCCCCAGCATTTT. The encoded protein is CASSRDPTSNQPQHF.